This TCR beta chain was profiled in a study of a mutant IDH1 vaccine in newly diagnosed glioma. On the study more broadly: Patients underwent eight vaccinations, which took place in weeks 1, 3, 5, 7, 11, 15, 19 and 23. The first vaccination came 4-6 weeks after radiotherapy alone, or with temozolomide cycles.

CDR3 length: 15 amino acids. Deletions cut 5 bases from V and 1 base from J, with 13 bases between. CDR1 SGHTA and CDR2 FQGNSA come from the germline V gene. On this clone: Antigen unknown.

The assay was immunoSEQ multiplex PCR, and TCRdb's table has in-frame clones only and misses some. The data contain 70,000 to 95,000 clones, 75% to 90% of them singletons. Time point reported: week 23, last vaccination. The study gave 300 ug of mutant IDH1 20-mer peptide per vaccine dose, with topical imiquimod. V is TRBV7-2 and J is TRBJ2-3, with D maybe TRBD1 (5 bases). The source was PBMCs, collected from a glioma patient whose treatment included an IDH1 peptide vaccine. The clonotype was recovered from a woman between 50 and 59 years old with glioma. CDR3 DNA sequence: TGTGCCAGCAGCGCCAGGGTGTTGGGCACAGATACGCAGTATTTT. Its translation is CASSARVLGTDTQYF.